The 25 T cell receptor beta chains below were found in one sample sequenced in a study of T cell responses to AZD1222 COVID-19 vaccine. Method: immunoSEQ multiplex PCR; TCRdb's copy keeps in-frame clones and lacks some. Among about 160,000 clones listed, 90% to 95% were seen once. The sequencing here drew on peripheral blood, taken on day 0 of AZD1222 vaccination. The receptors come from an adult in good health.

V gene TRBV6-2 or TRBV6-3 combines with J gene TRBJ2-3, with 11 bases aligning to TRBD2. Losses at the gene ends were 4 bases for V and 6 bases for J; bases not matched to a gene: 12. This CDR3 comprises 17 residues. CDR1 and CDR2 (germline): MNHEY, SVGEGT. The CDR3 loop is CASSFGITSGGGDTQYF. The CDR3 bases are TGTGCCAGCAGTTTTGGGATTACTAGCGGGGGCGGGGATACGCAGTATTTT.

The sample holds one count of this clone. The gene calls are TRBV28 and TRBJ1-5, with TRBD1 matching over 9 bases. V trimming: 5 bases; J trimming: 6 bases; junction bases outside the gene matches: 8. There are 15 residues in the CDR3. Germline CDR1 MDHEN, CDR2 SYDVKM. Here the CDR3 reads CASSTGTGTFQPQHF. The DNA of the CDR3 is TGTGCCAGCAGTACCGGGACAGGGACGTTTCAGCCCCAGCATTTT.

The rearrangement uses TRBV6-2 or TRBV6-3 and TRBJ2-7; D might be TRBD1 (5 bases). Deletions cut 6 bases from V and 4 bases from J, with 43 bases between. The CDR3 spans 23 residues. Germline loops: CDR1 MNHEY, CDR2 SVGEGT. CDR3 coding DNA: TGTGCCAGCAGCCCCGGTATTCAGGGTAAGCCCCGTTTAAGGACCCCGGAAAGTTACGAGCAGTACGTC. Translation: CASSPGIQGKPRLRTPESYEQYV.

The rearrangement links TRBV28 to TRBJ1-1; D not resolved. Trimming removed 4 bases from V and 2 bases from J, with 11 bases in between. CDR1 is MDHEN and CDR2 is SYDVKM in the germline V gene. The CDR3 totals 14 residues. The CDR3 bases are TGTGCCAGCAGTTCTACGACACTTAACACTGAAGCTTTCTTT. It specifies CASSSTTLNTEAFF. Looking up the rest from reference TRBV28 and TRBJ1-1 gives the full variable domain: DVKVTQSSRYLVKRTGEKVFLECVQDMDHENMFWYRQDPGLGLRLIYFSYDVKMKEKGDIPEGYSVSREKKERFSLILESASTNQTSMYLCASSSTTLNTEAFFGQGTRLTVV.

The V and J genes are TRBV6-5 and TRBJ1-2; tentative D call: TRBD1 (5 bases). The CDR3 extends over 14 amino acids. The V gene lost 3 bases and the J gene lost 1 base, with 9 bases spanning the gap. Germline CDR1 reads MNHEY; CDR2 reads SVGAGI. In nucleotides, the CDR3 is TGTGCCAGCAGTTATCAGGGTCTTAACTATGGCTACACCTTC. Amino acids: CASSYQGLNYGYTF.

The chain couples TRBV6-6 to TRBJ2-7, with D possibly called TRBD1 or TRBD2 (5 bases each). Germline V gene data show CDR1 as MNHNY and CDR2 as SVGAGI (reference sequence). This CDR3 has 14 amino acids. Trimming removed 0 bases at V and 2 bases at J, with 8 bases between. CDR3 nucleotide sequence: TGTGCCAGCAGTTACTCAGAGGGGACCTACGAGCAGTACGTC. Translation: CASSYSEGTYEQYV.

The V and J genes are TRBV4-3 and TRBJ1-4; a weak D match, TRBD1 (6 bases). Germline V lookup: CDR1 LGHNA, CDR2 YSLEER. V shed 0 bases and J shed 6 bases, with 14 bases lying between them. This CDR3 has 16 amino acids. CDR3 in DNA: TGCGCCAGCAGCCAAGATGCGGGGGCGGGGGATGAAAAACTGTTTTTT. It translates to CASSQDAGAGDEKLFF.

The chain links TRBV30 to TRBJ1-2; 10 bases fit TRBD1. The CDR3 consists of 15 residues. Germline loops: CDR1 GTSNPN, CDR2 SVGIG (reference sequence). V was pared by 2 bases and J by 5 bases, with 8 bases of the junction left unmatched. CDR3 loop: CAWSTTPGQGYGYTF. CDR3 sequence (DNA): TGTGCCTGGAGTACAACCCCGGGACAGGGGTATGGCTACACCTTC.

The chain carries TRBV7-9 and TRBJ2-2; D not resolved. V gave up 1 base and J gave up 4 bases, with 10 bases separating them. The CDR3 contains 15 residues. CDR1 is SEHNR, CDR2 FQNEAQ, per germline (reference sequence). CDR3 sequence reads: CASSLGGATTGELFF. The CDR3 DNA follows: TGTGCCAGCAGCTTAGGGGGTGCGACCACCGGGGAGCTGTTTTTT.

The chain recombines TRBV19 with TRBJ1-4, with D possibly TRBD1 on 5 matching bases. The CDR3 contains 16 residues. Germline V CDR1 and CDR2: LNHDA, SQIVND (reference sequence). Trimming removed 4 bases from V and 0 bases from J, with 12 bases in between. The CDR3 DNA follows: TGTGCCAGTAGTACCCCTGGGGCCCCAACTAATGAAAAACTGTTTTTT. Its translation is CASSTPGAPTNEKLFF. The entire variable domain, with the rest obtained from reference TRBV19 and TRBJ1-4, is as follows: DGGITQSPKYLFRKEGQNVTLSCEQNLNHDAMYWYRQDPGQGLRLIYYSQIVNDFQKGDIAEGYSVSREKKESFPLTVTSAQKNPTAFYLCASSTPGAPTNEKLFFGSGTQLSVL.

This chain connects TRBV5-4 to TRBJ1-3; D is ambiguous. V gave up 4 bases and J gave up 1 base, with 9 bases separating them. This CDR3 is 14 amino acids long. Germline V CDR1 and CDR2: SGHNT, YYREEE (reference sequence). The CDR3 nucleotides are TGTGCCAGCAGCCCGGACGGATCTGGAAACACCATATATTTT. This gives the protein CASSPDGSGNTIYF.

The rearrangement uses TRBV10-3 and TRBJ1-2, with unresolved D. Germline CDR1 and CDR2: ENHRY and SYGVKD. The CDR3 extends over 14 amino acids. Between the trimmed V and J ends, which lost 3 bases and 6 bases, there was a span of 14 bases. This CDR3 reads CAISERVGSDGYTF. The CDR3, as DNA: TGTGCCATCAGTGAAAGGGTGGGTTCCGATGGCTACACCTTC.

This clone was seen only once. This chain uses TRBV6-4 with TRBJ1-5; D is undetermined. Germline loops: CDR1 MRHNA, CDR2 SNTAGT. V was clipped by 3 bases and J by 4 bases, with 7 bases between them. The CDR3 has 13 amino acids. The CDR3 loop is CASSERANQPQHF. In DNA form, the CDR3 reads TGTGCCAGCAGTGAACGGGCAAATCAGCCCCAGCATTTT.

This clone was seen only once. V usage is TRBV6-1 and J usage is TRBJ2-1, with 10 bases that match TRBD2. Trimming cost V 1 base and J 7 bases; bases outside gene matches: 4. Germline V gene data show CDR1 as MNHNS and CDR2 as SASEGT. CDR3 length equals 15 residues. This chain's CDR3 is CASSEEAGGLNEQFF. The CDR3 nucleotides are TGTGCCAGCAGTGAAGAAGCGGGGGGGCTGAATGAGCAGTTCTTC.

As concerns this clone: The junction shows a germline mismatch at one end, possibly a read error. The V gene is TRBV19, the J gene TRBJ2-3; maybe TRBD2 (6 bases). This CDR3 has 14 amino acids. The germline CDR1 and CDR2 sequences are LNHDA and SQIVND (reference sequence). The CDR3 spells CASSIGGGTDTQYF. The CDR3 bases are TGTGCCAGTAGCATAGGAGGGGGCACAGATACGCAGTATTTT.

This rearrangement joins TRBV5-4 to TRBJ1-1; D gene unclear. The V end was cut by 3 bases, the J end by 3 bases, with 12 bases between. This CDR3 spans 14 amino acids. In germline, CDR1 is SGHNT, CDR2 YYREEE (reference sequence). The CDR3: CASSYQLKDTEAFF. DNA for the CDR3: TGTGCCAGCAGCTATCAGCTAAAGGACACTGAAGCTTTCTTT.

The V call is TRBV6-1, the J call TRBJ2-7; 7 positions agree with TRBD2. This CDR3 is built from 15 residues. Germline CDR1 and CDR2: MNHNS and SASEGT. The V segment lost 2 bases and the J segment 3 bases; nucleotides outside the gene matches: 7. CDR3 sequence (DNA): TGTGCCAGCAGTGAATTTGCGGGGGTTTACTACGAGCAGTACGTC. This sequence encodes CASSEFAGVYYEQYV.

The V and J genes are TRBV10-1 and TRBJ1-1; TRBD1 agrees at 8 bases. This CDR3 is 15 amino acids long. The junction had 11 bases not matched to a gene; V was cut back by 4 bases and J by 7 bases. Germline V gives CDR1 WNHNN, CDR2 SYGVQD (reference sequence). The CDR3 DNA reads as TGCGCCAGCAGTGGGGGCCCGGGACAGGCGCGTGAAGCTTTCTTT. Amino acids: CASSGGPGQAREAFF.

The chain employs TRBV25-1 and TRBJ1-3; D gene uncertain. The CDR3 loop spans 15 amino acids. CDR1 and CDR2 from the germline V gene are MGHDK and SYGVNS. Trimming removed 4 bases from V and 2 bases from J, with 12 bases in between. The CDR3 DNA reads as TGTGCCAGCAGTGGATACCGGGCCCCTGGAAACACCATATATTTT. This codes for CASSGYRAPGNTIYF. Using reference TRBV25-1 and TRBJ1-3 for the parts outside the CDR3, the full variable domain is EADIYQTPRYLVIGTGKKITLECSQTMGHDKMYWYQQDPGMELHLIHYSYGVNSTEKGDLSSESTVSRIRTEHFPLTLESARPSHTSQYLCASSGYRAPGNTIYFGEGSWLTVV.

The chain recombines TRBV5-1 with TRBJ1-1; possible D gene TRBD1, 6 bases. Germline V gene sequence: CDR1 SGHRS, CDR2 YFSETQ. The CDR3 is 16 amino acids. The V end was cut by 1 base, the J end by 3 bases, with 16 bases between. This chain's CDR3 is CASSLLTGLSYTEAFF. In DNA form, the CDR3 reads TGCGCCAGCAGCTTGTTGACAGGCCTTAGCTACACTGAAGCTTTCTTT.

The chain combines TRBV19 with TRBJ1-1; no firm D call. The ends were cut back, 6 bases at V and 5 bases at J, with 13 bases in the middle. In germline, CDR1 is LNHDA, CDR2 SQIVND (reference sequence). The CDR3 length is 13 residues. The CDR3 nucleotides read TGTGCCAGTAGGCCTTCAATAGGGACTGAAGCTTTCTTT. Residues: CASRPSIGTEAFF.

The gene calls are TRBV6-5 and TRBJ1-3; D unclear. V was clipped by 5 bases and J by 0 bases, with 8 bases between them. Germline V gene data show CDR1 as MNHEY and CDR2 as SVGAGI. The CDR3 loop spans 14 amino acids. The DNA of the CDR3 is TGTGCCAGCAGTACACAGCACTCTGGAAACACCATATATTTT. Residues: CASSTQHSGNTIYF.

The chain has TRBV11-3 and TRBJ2-3, with a possible D match to TRBD2 (5 bases). V shed 1 base and J shed 4 bases, with 9 bases lying between them. This CDR3 region has 14 residues. Germline loops: CDR1 SGHNT, CDR2 YENEEA. The CDR3, as DNA: TGTGCCAGCAGCTTAGCCCGGGGAGCAGATACGCAGTATTTT. As protein: CASSLARGADTQYF.

V usage is TRBV7-9 and J usage is TRBJ1-2; TRBD1 matches at 8 bases. Trimming cost V 4 bases and J 6 bases; bases outside gene matches: 4. The CDR3 is 13 residues long. From germline, CDR1 is SEHNR and CDR2 FQNEAQ (reference sequence). The DNA of the CDR3 is TGTGCCAGCAGCTACGGACAGGGTCATGGCTACACCTTC. Amino acid sequence: CASSYGQGHGYTF.

The chain recombines TRBV5-5 with TRBJ2-7; TRBD2 aligns across 7 bases. This CDR3 is 15 amino acids long. After removal of 0 bases from V and 7 bases from J, the junction contained 10 bases not matched to a gene. Germline CDR1 and CDR2: SGHKS and YYEKEE (reference sequence). The CDR3 bases are TGTGCCAGCAGCTTGGGAGGCGGGAGATCGAGGGAGCAGTACGTC. Residues: CASSLGGGRSREQYV.